The 24 T cell receptor beta chains listed next were all sequenced from one sample in a study of radiotherapy plus CTLA-4 blockade in lung cancer. TCRdb keeps only in-frame clones here, not all; method: immunoSEQ multiplex PCR. This table has tens of thousands of clones, nearly 90% appearing once. This specimen was peripheral blood, taken from a patient treated with radiotherapy plus ipilimumab. The receptors originated from a human donor with non-small cell lung cancer whose response to radiotherapy plus ipilimumab could not be evaluated.

This clone was found once. The chain employs TRBV29-1 and TRBJ2-6, with D possibly TRBD2 on 5 matching bases. Germline V gene lookup returns CDR1 SQVTM and CDR2 ANQGSEA. CDR3 length equals 15 residues. V was pared by 6 bases and J by 2 bases, with 14 bases between. The CDR3 protein is CSVRGSVPGANVLTF. In DNA, the CDR3 is TGCAGCGTCCGGGGATCCGTCCCTGGGGCCAACGTCCTGACTTTC.

V and J are TRBV7-2 and TRBJ1-2; unclear D gene. This CDR3 spans 13 amino acids. Between the trimmed V and J ends, which lost 1 base and 2 bases, there was a span of 5 bases. Germline V CDR1 and CDR2: SGHTA, FQGNSA. The CDR3 reads CASSLGGNYGYTF. The CDR3 coding sequence is TGTGCCAGCAGCTTAGGCGGGAACTATGGCTACACCTTC. Full variable domain (missing parts from reference TRBV7-2 and TRBJ1-2): GAGVSQSPSNKVTEKGKDVELRCDPISGHTALYWYRQSLGQGLEFLIYFQGNSAPDKSGLPSDRFSAERTGGSVSTLTIQRTQQEDSAVYLCASSLGGNYGYTFGSGTRLTVV.

The rearrangement joins TRBV5-4 to TRBJ2-7, with TRBD2 as a possible D gene (5 bases). This CDR3 comprises 14 residues. Germline values: CDR1 SGHNT, CDR2 YYREEE (reference sequence). V dropped 4 bases and J dropped 0 bases, with 11 bases sitting between them. The CDR3 sequence: CASSPPTNSYEQYF. Here the CDR3 DNA reads TGTGCCAGCAGCCCGCCGACTAACTCCTACGAGCAGTACTTC.

This clone was observed a single time. The chain has TRBV7-2 and TRBJ1-2, with TRBD1 identical over 10 bases. Trimming took 4 bases from V and 6 from J; bases not matched to a gene: 8. The CDR3 contains 15 residues. CDR1 and CDR2 from the germline V gene are SGHTA and FQGNSA. This chain's CDR3 is CASSSMTGGANGYTF. The CDR3 DNA is TGTGCCAGCAGCTCCATGACAGGGGGCGCGAATGGCTACACCTTC.

The chain couples TRBV5-1 to TRBJ2-5; 9 positions match TRBD1. CDR1 SGHRS and CDR2 YFSETQ come from the germline V gene. V dropped 4 bases and J dropped 2; count of bases not matched to a gene: 6. The CDR3 has 15 residues. CDR3 bases: TGCGCCAGCAGCCCACGGGGACAGGGACAAGAGACCCAGTACTTC. This encodes CASSPRGQGQETQYF.

The J gene is TRBJ1-6, the V gene TRBV27; 7 bases map to TRBD1. J was trimmed by 5 bases and V by 1 base; bases with no gene match: 8. The CDR3 is 17 amino acids. Germline lookup yields CDR1 MNHEY and CDR2 SMNVEV (reference sequence). The CDR3 protein is CASSLLARQGDNSPLHF. CDR3 DNA sequence: TGTGCCAGCAGTTTATTGGCCCGCCAGGGGGATAATTCACCCCTCCACTTT.

As regards this clone: The sample has other DNA sequences that encode this CDR3 too. The chain combines TRBV6-6 with TRBJ1-3, with 7 nucleotides matching TRBD1. CDR3 length: 15 residues. CDR1 and CDR2 (germline): MNHNY, SVGAGI (reference sequence). V lost 4 bases, J lost 2 bases, and 5 bases stayed unmatched. Here the CDR3 DNA reads TGTGCCAGCAGTTCCTTCCAGGGGGCTGGAAACACCATATATTTT. The encoded protein is CASSSFQGAGNTIYF.

CDR3 sequence: CASSVAFGRGTGELFF. The CDR3 DNA reads as TGTGCCAGCAGCGTAGCGTTCGGACGGGGGACCGGGGAGCTGTTTTTT. This chain links TRBV9 with TRBJ2-2, with TRBD2 as a possible D gene (6 bases). The CDR3 totals 16 residues. The ends were cut back, 0 bases at V and 5 bases at J, with 14 bases in the middle. Germline CDR1 reads SGDLS; CDR2 reads YYNGEE.

V is TRBV9 and J is TRBJ1-4; 7 bases align to TRBD1. This CDR3 region has 14 residues. The trim removed 2 bases at V and 11 bases at J, leaving 9 bases unmatched. Germline CDR1 reads SGDLS; CDR2 reads YYNGEE. The chain's CDR3 is CASSVGQDPRKLFF. In DNA, the CDR3 is TGTGCCAGCAGCGTCGGACAGGACCCCCGGAAACTGTTTTTT.

The chain recombines TRBV7-9 with TRBJ1-2; no clear D. The V end lost 1 base, the J end lost 7 bases, and 10 bases lay between the germline ends. This CDR3 region has 13 residues. Germline V gene data show CDR1 as SEHNR and CDR2 as FQNEAQ (reference sequence). The CDR3 loop is CASSLVRRVGYTF. The DNA for the CDR3 is TGTGCCAGCAGCTTAGTTAGGCGGGTTGGCTACACCTTC.

This chain joins TRBV18 and TRBJ2-7; a possible D gene is TRBD2 (5 bases). Germline assignment: CDR1 KGHSH and CDR2 LQKENI. The CDR3 extends over 14 amino acids. V was cut by 4 bases and J by 0 bases, with 10 bases left in between. For the CDR3, the DNA is TGTGCCAGCTCACGGAGTGGGAGCTCCTACGAGCAGTACTTC. The encoded protein is CASSRSGSSYEQYF.

The chain uses TRBV9 and TRBJ2-3; D is ambiguous. The CDR3 loop spans 12 amino acids. Between the trimmed V and J ends, which lost 3 bases and 4 bases, there was a span of 6 bases. The germline CDR1 and CDR2 sequences are SGDLS and YYNGEE. This CDR3 is CASSGSPDTQYF. The CDR3, as DNA: TGTGCCAGCAGCGGAAGCCCAGATACGCAGTATTTT.

J is TRBJ2-3 and V is TRBV6-1, with a possible D match to TRBD1 (6 bases). Trimming removed 3 bases from V and 5 bases from J, with 15 bases in between. The CDR3 runs to 15 residues. CDR1 is MNHNS, CDR2 SASEGT, per germline. The CDR3 protein is CASSDPTGLGDTQYF. CDR3 DNA: TGTGCCAGCAGTGACCCAACAGGGCTGGGAGATACGCAGTATTTT.

This chain connects TRBV5-1 to TRBJ2-2; 8 bases agree with TRBD1. With V trimmed by 3 bases and J by 5 bases, 9 bases remained unmatched. This CDR3 region has 16 residues. Germline values: CDR1 SGHRS, CDR2 YFSETQ. The CDR3 DNA follows: TGCGCCAGCAGCTACGTTGCAGGGGGCAAAACCGGGGAGCTGTTTTTT. Encoded protein: CASSYVAGGKTGELFF.

The CDR3 region is CASSESGLKAFF. The CDR3 DNA sequence: TGCGCCAGCAGTGAGTCCGGGTTAAAAGCTTTCTTT. J is TRBJ1-1 and V is TRBV10-1, with D uncertain. Trimming shortened V by 0 bases and J by 9 bases, and 8 bases separated the two germline ends. There are 12 residues in the CDR3. Germline-derived CDR1 and CDR2 are WNHNN and SYGVQD (reference sequence).

The V gene is TRBV10-3, the J gene TRBJ1-1; 7 bases agree with TRBD1. The germline V gene has CDR1 ENHRY and CDR2 SYGVKD. V shed 9 bases and J 1 base; nucleotides not matched to a gene: 11. The CDR3 contains 15 residues. CDR3 residues: CAITDSDRENTEAFF. CDR3 nucleotides: TGTGCCATAACCGATTCAGACAGGGAGAACACTGAAGCTTTCTTT.

The genes are TRBV29-1 and TRBJ2-7; possible D gene TRBD2, 6 bases. The ends were cut back, 1 base at V and 6 bases at J, with 13 bases in the middle. CDR3 length equals 13 residues. Germline V lookup: CDR1 SQVTM, CDR2 ANQGSEA. CDR3 loop: CSVEGRVGGEQYF. The CDR3 bases are TGCAGCGTTGAAGGCCGGGTCGGGGGCGAGCAGTACTTC.

V usage is TRBV18 and J usage is TRBJ2-2; perhaps TRBD2 as D (6 bases). V was shortened by 2 bases and J by 4 bases, with 8 bases between the two germline ends. CDR3 length equals 14 residues. Per the germline V gene, CDR1 is KGHSH and CDR2 is LQKENI. In DNA, the CDR3 is TGTGCCAGCTCACCAGCCGGGGGCACCGGGGAGCTGTTTTTT. This sequence encodes CASSPAGGTGELFF.

CDR3 DNA: TGTGCCAGCAGTTTTGGTCTAGCGCTCGAGCAGTACTTC. This codes for CASSFGLALEQYF. This chain links TRBV28 with TRBJ2-7; D might be TRBD2 (6 bases). This CDR3 contains 13 residues. The ends were cut back, 3 bases at V and 6 bases at J, with 12 bases in the middle. The germline V gene encodes CDR1 MDHEN and CDR2 SYDVKM. The whole variable domain, filled in from reference TRBV28 and TRBJ2-7, reads DVKVTQSSRYLVKRTGEKVFLECVQDMDHENMFWYRQDPGLGLRLIYFSYDVKMKEKGDIPEGYSVSREKKERFSLILESASTNQTSMYLCASSFGLALEQYFGPGTRLTVT.

The chain uses TRBV7-2 and TRBJ2-7; 8 bases match TRBD1. The germline V gene has CDR1 SGHTA and CDR2 FQGNSA. Losses at the gene ends were 5 bases for V and 6 bases for J; bases not matched to a gene: 6. The CDR3 totals 13 residues. CDR3 coding DNA: TGTGCCAGCAGCCCCGGACAGGGCTTCGAGCAGTACTTC. The encoded protein is CASSPGQGFEQYF. The complete variable domain, with remaining parts taken from reference TRBV7-2 and TRBJ2-7, reads GAGVSQSPSNKVTEKGKDVELRCDPISGHTALYWYRQSLGQGLEFLIYFQGNSAPDKSGLPSDRFSAERTGGSVSTLTIQRTQQEDSAVYLCASSPGQGFEQYFGPGTRLTVT.

V usage is TRBV7-2 and J usage is TRBJ2-2; 9 positions agree with TRBD1. The V segment lost 5 bases and the J segment 5 bases; nucleotides outside the gene matches: 6. Germline V gene lookup returns CDR1 SGHTA and CDR2 FQGNSA. The CDR3 length is 15 residues. The CDR3 loop is CASSLDRGGTGELFF. The CDR3 bases are TGTGCCAGCAGCCTCGACAGGGGGGGGACCGGGGAGCTGTTTTTT.

The chain combines TRBV6-5 with TRBJ1-6; TRBD1 agrees at 10 bases. Germline V gene lookup returns CDR1 MNHEY and CDR2 SVGAGI. The CDR3 sequence is 15 residues long. With 6 bases clipped from V and 7 bases from J, the junction kept 6 bases outside the gene matches. For the CDR3, the DNA is TGTGCCAGCAGCCCCCGGGACAGGGGCAATTCACCCCTCCACTTT. Translation: CASSPRDRGNSPLHF.

The CDR3 sequence: CASSFRQRVNEQFF. CDR3 coding DNA: TGTGCCAGCAGTTTTCGACAGCGAGTGAATGAGCAGTTCTTC. The chain links TRBV27 to TRBJ2-1; D may be TRBD1 (5 bases). Germline V gene lookup returns CDR1 MNHEY and CDR2 SMNVEV (reference sequence). The CDR3 runs 14 residues. Trimming pared 3 bases from V and 7 bases from J, leaving 13 bases between.

The rearrangement joins TRBV5-1 to TRBJ2-3; possible D gene TRBD2, 5 bases. The germline gives CDR1 SGHRS, CDR2 YFSETQ. V was clipped by 2 bases and J by 6 bases, with 10 bases between them. The CDR3 consists of 13 residues. CDR3 sequence reads: CASSLTGGDTQYF. In DNA form, the CDR3 reads TGCGCCAGCAGCTTAACGGGCGGGGATACGCAGTATTTT.